The T cell receptor beta chain under discussion was sequenced for a study of blood T cells in healthy people across ages. Study overall: Every two T cells gave about one barcoded beta molecule via template switching. Overall study results and limits: Age showed a roughly linear inverse relationship with TCR beta diversity per million T cells.

Trimming stripped 0 bases from V and 5 bases from J, with 16 bases between. The germline gives CDR1 MGHRA, CDR2 YSYEKL. The CDR3 runs to 16 residues. Comments on this clonotype: The antigen is unknown.

A second PCR, run for 7 to 11 cycles, used a sample-barcoded 5' primer plus a J-beta primer mix. From the 5' RACE reads, TCRdb called clonotypes with MiXCR, one entry per CDR3 protein. Of over 1,200,000 distinct CDR3 sequences in the sample, around 59% were seen once. What was sequenced was blood. The chain links TRBV4-1 to TRBJ2-5; D possibly matches TRBD1 or TRBD2 (5 bases each). The TCR originated in a man aged 18 to 35 in good health. Written as DNA, the CDR3 is TGCGCCAGCAGCCAAGATGGAGCTCTAGAGGGGGAGACCCAGTACTTC. As protein: CASSQDGALEGETQYF.